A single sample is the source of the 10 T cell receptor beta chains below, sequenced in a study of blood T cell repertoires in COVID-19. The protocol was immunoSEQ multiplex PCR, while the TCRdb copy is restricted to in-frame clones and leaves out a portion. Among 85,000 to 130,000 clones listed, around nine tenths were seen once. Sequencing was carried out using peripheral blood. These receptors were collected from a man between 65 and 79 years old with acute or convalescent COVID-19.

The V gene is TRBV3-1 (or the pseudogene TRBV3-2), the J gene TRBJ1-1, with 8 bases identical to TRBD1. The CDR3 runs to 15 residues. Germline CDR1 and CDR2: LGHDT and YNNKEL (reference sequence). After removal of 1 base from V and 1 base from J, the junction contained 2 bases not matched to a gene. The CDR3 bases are TGTGCCAGCAGCCAAGGGCAGGGGGCGAACACTGAAGCTTTCTTT. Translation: CASSQGQGANTEAFF.

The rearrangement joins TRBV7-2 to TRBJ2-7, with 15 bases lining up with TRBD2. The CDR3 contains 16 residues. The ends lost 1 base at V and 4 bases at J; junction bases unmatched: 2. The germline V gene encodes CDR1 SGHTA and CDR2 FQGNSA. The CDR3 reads CASSLEGTSGRYEQYF. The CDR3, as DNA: TGTGCCAGCAGCTTAGAGGGGACTAGCGGGAGGTACGAGCAGTACTTC.

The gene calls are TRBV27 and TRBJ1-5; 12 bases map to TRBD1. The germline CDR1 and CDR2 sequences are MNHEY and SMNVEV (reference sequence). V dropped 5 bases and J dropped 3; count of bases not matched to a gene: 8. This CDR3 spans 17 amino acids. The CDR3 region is CASSLIGTGGVNQPQHF. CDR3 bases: TGTGCCAGCAGTCTCATCGGGACAGGGGGCGTCAATCAGCCCCAGCATTTT.

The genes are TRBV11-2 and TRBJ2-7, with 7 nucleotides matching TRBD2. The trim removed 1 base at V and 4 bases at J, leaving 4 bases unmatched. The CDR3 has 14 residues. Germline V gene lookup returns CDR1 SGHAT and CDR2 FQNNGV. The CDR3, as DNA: TGTGCCAGCAGCTTAGTTGCGGGGGAATACGAGCAGTACTTC. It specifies CASSLVAGEYEQYF. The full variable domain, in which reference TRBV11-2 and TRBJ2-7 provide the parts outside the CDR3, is EAGVAQSPRYKIIEKRQSVAFWCNPISGHATLYWYQQILGQGPKLLIQFQNNGVVDDSQLPKDRFSAERLKGVDSTLKIQPAKLEDSAVYLCASSLVAGEYEQYFGPGTRLTVT.

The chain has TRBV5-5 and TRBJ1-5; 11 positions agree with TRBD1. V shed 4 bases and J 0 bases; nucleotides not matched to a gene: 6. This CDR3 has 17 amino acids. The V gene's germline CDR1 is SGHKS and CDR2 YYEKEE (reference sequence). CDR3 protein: CASSQGQGALSNQPQHF. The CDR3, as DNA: TGTGCCAGCAGCCAAGGACAGGGGGCGCTTAGCAATCAGCCCCAGCATTTT.

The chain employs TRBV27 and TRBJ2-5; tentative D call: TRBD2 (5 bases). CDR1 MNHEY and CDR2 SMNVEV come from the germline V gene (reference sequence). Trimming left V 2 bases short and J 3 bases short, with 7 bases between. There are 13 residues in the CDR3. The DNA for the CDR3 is TGTGCCAGCAGTTTAATGGGAGAAGAGACCCAGTACTTC. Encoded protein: CASSLMGEETQYF.

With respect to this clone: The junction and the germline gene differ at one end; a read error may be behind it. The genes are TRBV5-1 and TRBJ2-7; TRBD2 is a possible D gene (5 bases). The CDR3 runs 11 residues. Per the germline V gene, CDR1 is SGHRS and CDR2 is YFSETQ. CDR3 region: CASSGEEAQCF. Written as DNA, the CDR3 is TGCGCCAGCAGCGGAGAGGAGGCGCAGTGCTTC.

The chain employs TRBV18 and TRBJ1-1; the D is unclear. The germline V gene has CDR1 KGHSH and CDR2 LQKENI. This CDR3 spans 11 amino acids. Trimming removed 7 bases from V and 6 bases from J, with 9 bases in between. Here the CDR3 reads CASLGGAEAFF. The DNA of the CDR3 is TGTGCCAGCTTAGGCGGCGCTGAAGCTTTCTTT.

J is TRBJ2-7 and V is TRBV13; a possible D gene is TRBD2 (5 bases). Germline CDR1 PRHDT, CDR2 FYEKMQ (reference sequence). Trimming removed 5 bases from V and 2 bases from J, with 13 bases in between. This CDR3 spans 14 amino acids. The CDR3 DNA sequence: TGTGCCAGCAGCCTAACAGCGGAACCCTACGAGCAGTACTTC. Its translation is CASSLTAEPYEQYF. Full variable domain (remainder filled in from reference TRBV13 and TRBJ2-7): AAGVIQSPRHLIKEKRETATLKCYPIPRHDTVYWYQQGPGQDPQFLISFYEKMQSDKGSIPDRFSAQQFSDYHSELNMSSLELGDSALYFCASSLTAEPYEQYFGPGTRLTVT.

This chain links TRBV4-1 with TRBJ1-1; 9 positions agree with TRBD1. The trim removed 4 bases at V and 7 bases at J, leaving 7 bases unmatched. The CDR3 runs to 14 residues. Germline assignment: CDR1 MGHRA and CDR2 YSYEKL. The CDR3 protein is CASSLTQGQGEAFF. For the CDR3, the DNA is TGCGCCAGCAGCCTCACTCAGGGACAGGGTGAAGCTTTCTTT.